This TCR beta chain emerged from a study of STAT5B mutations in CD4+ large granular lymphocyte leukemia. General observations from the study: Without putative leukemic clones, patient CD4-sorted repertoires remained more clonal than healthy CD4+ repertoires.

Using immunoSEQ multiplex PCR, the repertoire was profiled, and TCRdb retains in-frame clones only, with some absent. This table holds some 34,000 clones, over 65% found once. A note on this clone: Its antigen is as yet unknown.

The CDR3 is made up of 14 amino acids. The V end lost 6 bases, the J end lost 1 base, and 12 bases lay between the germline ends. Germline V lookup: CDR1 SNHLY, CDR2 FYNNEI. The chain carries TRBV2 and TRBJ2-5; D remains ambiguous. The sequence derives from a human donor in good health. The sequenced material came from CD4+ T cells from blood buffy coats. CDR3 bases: TGTGCCAGCAGACTCCCAGTGACCCAAGAGACCCAGTACTTC. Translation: CASRLPVTQETQYF.